The T cell receptor (beta chain) under discussion was sequenced for a study of blood T cell repertoires in COVID-19. A few counts support this clone. Clinical history as reported by participants underpinned cohort assignment. Germline CDR1 reads LNHDA; CDR2 reads SQIVND (reference sequence). Between the trimmed V and J ends, which lost 6 bases and 6 bases, there was a span of 21 bases. The CDR3 consists of 16 residues. Clones were read by immunoSEQ multiplex PCR, and TCRdb kept only the in-frame ones, dropping some. Seen here are fewer than 400,000 clones, over 75% observed once, and the top ten hold roughly 4.5%.

Sequencing was performed on PBMCs or T cells enriched from blood (not recorded which). The TCR comes from a man aged 30 to 45 who had recovered from COVID-19. This sequence joins TRBV19 and TRBJ2-1; possible D gene TRBD1, 5 bases. CDR3 bases: TGTGCCAGTAGAGGGGTGGGTGGGGTTAAGGTCAATGAGCAGTTCTTC. This codes for CASRGVGGVKVNEQFF.